The clone carrying this T cell receptor (beta chain) was seen a few times. Its target is not known. The data were obtained in a study of beta chain features in type 1 diabetes. Study information: Similarity in age, gender and cell yields was seen between patients and healthy donors.

The isolated RNA, all of it, was reverse transcribed, so expressed TCRB transcripts were what got sequenced. TCRdb's table, derived via immunoSEQ multiplex PCR, lists solely in-frame clones and lacks some. The top ten hold 0.065% to 0.1% of the sample, which has under 300,000 clones, 16% seen once. Based on CD45RO/CCR7/CD25/CD127/CD95/CD27, CD4+ regulatory, stem cell-like memory, naive and central memory cells were sorted. This CDR3 has 16 residues. V lost 5 bases, J lost 8 bases, and 12 bases stayed unmatched. Germline lookup yields CDR1 MNHEY and CDR2 SMNVEV (reference sequence). Findings of the study overall: VDJ junctions from type 1 diabetes patients carried fewer insertions and larger deletions. Within each of all four CD4+ subsets, Type 1 diabetes patients had TCRB CDR3s that were moderately but significantly shorter. Whether HLA type influences TCRB rearrangement remained unresolved here.

This TCR was sampled from a man aged 25-45 years with type 1 diabetes. Sequencing was carried out using naive CD4+ T cells from blood. The V call is TRBV27, the J call TRBJ1-4; 9 bases align to TRBD1. The CDR3 DNA follows: TGTGCCAGCAGTCCTCAAGCGGGACAGGGTACGGAAAAACTGTTTTTT. This translates into CASSPQAGQGTEKLFF.